These 14 T cell receptor beta chains were all obtained from the same sample, sequenced in a study of blood T cell repertoires in COVID-19. The data were produced by immunoSEQ multiplex PCR, yet TCRdb's version contains in-frame clones alone and is incomplete. The repertoire holds around 100,000 clones, with nearly 90% as singletons. Material: peripheral blood. The source is a woman aged 60-75 years with acute or convalescent COVID-19.

V and J are TRBV11-2 and TRBJ1-3; TRBD1 matches 10 bases. The CDR3 runs to 16 residues. J was trimmed by 2 bases and V by 0 bases; bases with no gene match: 1. Germline V lookup: CDR1 SGHAT, CDR2 FQNNGV. The chain's CDR3 is CASSLDDRGPGNTIYF. The CDR3 DNA is TGTGCCAGCAGCTTAGATGACAGGGGGCCTGGAAACACCATATATTTT.

This clone has only one observation. The chain employs TRBV11-2 and TRBJ2-5; 10 bases map to TRBD2. The CDR3 covers 18 residues. Germline V gene sequence: CDR1 SGHAT, CDR2 FQNNGV. V was clipped by 0 bases and J by 5 bases; unmatched bases: 12. As DNA, the CDR3 is TGTGCCAGCAGCTTAGAGGGTGGGCTAGCGGGAGTTGTCGAGACCCAGTACTTC. This translates into CASSLEGGLAGVVETQYF.

The table lists this clone with a few counts. The chain recombines TRBV24-1 with TRBJ1-1; a possible D gene is TRBD1 (6 bases). The CDR3 consists of 12 residues. The V gene lost 9 bases and the J gene lost 4 bases, with 11 bases spanning the gap. Germline CDR1 KGHDR, CDR2 SFDVKD. The chain's CDR3 is CATGGGGTEAFF. CDR3 in DNA: TGTGCCACCGGCGGGGGCGGCACTGAAGCTTTCTTT.

The chain couples TRBV6-1 to TRBJ2-3; 10 bases are shared with TRBD2. Trimming removed 3 bases from V and 1 base from J; junction bases left unmatched: 7. The length of the CDR3 is 17 residues. Germline V gene lookup returns CDR1 MNHNS and CDR2 SASEGT. Here the CDR3 DNA reads TGTGCCAGCAGTGATCCTTTAGCGGGAGGTCGCACAGATACGCAGTATTTT. Protein sequence: CASSDPLAGGRTDTQYF.

As DNA, the CDR3 is TGTGCCAGCAGCCAAGAGGTTAGGGAGGTTGGCTACACCTTC. Translating gives CASSQEVREVGYTF. The chain has TRBV3-1 (or the pseudogene TRBV3-2) and TRBJ1-2; no firm D call. CDR1 is LGHDT and CDR2 is YNNKEL in the germline V gene (reference sequence). V was trimmed by 0 bases and J by 7 bases, leaving 12 bases between them. This CDR3 has 14 amino acids.

The rearrangement joins TRBV2 to TRBJ1-1; D is ambiguous. Germline V CDR1 and CDR2: SNHLY, FYNNEI. V was trimmed by 7 bases and J by 10 bases, leaving 13 bases between them. The CDR3 totals 11 residues. The CDR3 region is CASMEEVSAFF. The CDR3 DNA is TGTGCCAGCATGGAGGAGGTCTCAGCTTTCTTT.

The chain employs TRBV28 and TRBJ1-5; D possibly corresponds to TRBD1 (5 bases). This CDR3 is 15 amino acids long. Trimming removed 6 bases at V and 2 bases at J, with 14 bases between. Germline V gene data show CDR1 as MDHEN and CDR2 as SYDVKM. CDR3 DNA: TGTGCCAGCAGCCGAAGCCTCAGGGGCAATCAGCCCCAGCATTTT. Amino acid sequence: CASSRSLRGNQPQHF.

V and J are TRBV19 and TRBJ2-1, with 7 bases that match TRBD2. Germline V gene data show CDR1 as LNHDA and CDR2 as SQIVND (reference sequence). This CDR3 has 14 residues. The V segment lost 7 bases and the J segment 7 bases; nucleotides outside the gene matches: 10. As DNA, the CDR3 is TGTGCCAGTAATACGGGGGGAGGTGTAAATGAGCAGTTCTTC. Translated, it gives CASNTGGGVNEQFF.

The rearrangement joins TRBV13 to TRBJ1-1, with D perhaps TRBD1 (6 bases). V lost 7 bases, J lost 11 bases, and 20 bases lay in between. Looked up from germline, CDR1 is PRHDT and CDR2 is FYEKMQ (reference sequence). This CDR3 region has 13 residues. CDR3 protein: CASTLTGSYNAFF. As DNA, the CDR3 is TGTGCCAGCACCCTCACAGGGTCGTATAACGCTTTCTTT.

This rearrangement joins TRBV7-9 to TRBJ2-5, with 9 nucleotides matching TRBD2. The CDR3 runs 16 residues. CDR1 is SEHNR and CDR2 is FQNEAQ in the germline V gene (reference sequence). Losses at the gene ends were 2 bases for V and 2 bases for J; bases not matched to a gene: 6. DNA of the CDR3: TGTGCCAGCAGCTTAATAGCGGGAGCAGGGCAAGAGACCCAGTACTTC. Amino acids: CASSLIAGAGQETQYF.

The rearrangement uses TRBV7-6 and TRBJ2-7, with D maybe TRBD2 (6 bases). The V end lost 2 bases, the J end lost 7 bases, and 18 bases lay between the germline ends. Germline V CDR1 and CDR2: SGHVS, FNYEAQ. This CDR3 region has 15 residues. The CDR3 protein is CASSLMDNRAGEQYF. The CDR3 nucleotides read TGTGCCAGCAGCTTAATGGATAATCGTGCGGGAGAGCAGTACTTC.

This chain links TRBV12-3 or TRBV12-4 with TRBJ1-2; a weak D match, TRBD1 (6 bases). CDR3 length equals 13 residues. The ends were cut back, 5 bases at V and 8 bases at J, with 15 bases in the middle. This CDR3 reads CASSPPGGRGYTF. The CDR3, as DNA: TGTGCCAGCAGTCCCCCGGGGGGGCGAGGCTACACCTTC.

This clone was observed once. At the DNA level, this CDR3 is encoded by other sequences in the same sample as well. The chain carries TRBV6-5 and TRBJ2-5; D unresolved. The CDR3 consists of 11 residues. The germline gives CDR1 MNHEY, CDR2 SVGAGI. V was pared by 5 bases and J by 4 bases, with 5 bases between. Here the CDR3 DNA reads TGTGCCAGCAGTCCAGGAGAGACCCAGTACTTC. Its translation: CASSPGETQYF.

The chain couples TRBV15 to TRBJ2-5; 8 nucleotides line up with TRBD2. The V segment lost 0 bases and the J segment 5 bases; nucleotides outside the gene matches: 5. The CDR3 runs 15 residues. In germline, CDR1 is LNHNV, CDR2 YYDKDF (reference sequence). This CDR3 is CATSRDGRAGETQYF. Here the CDR3 DNA reads TGTGCCACCAGCAGAGACGGGAGGGCGGGGGAGACCCAGTACTTC.